Listed here are 2 T cell receptor beta chains from one sample, sequenced in a study of blood T cell repertoires in COVID-19. Sequenced by immunoSEQ multiplex PCR; TCRdb stores in-frame clones only, minus some. The sample shows around 260,000 clones, under 90% of them seen only once. The sequenced material came from peripheral blood. The receptors originated from a woman in her thirties or forties who had recovered from COVID-19.

On this clone itself: Other nucleotide sequences from this sample produce the same CDR3. This rearrangement joins TRBV5-1 to TRBJ2-5, with TRBD1 matching 8 bases. Trimming cost V 4 bases and J 2 bases; bases outside gene matches: 4. Germline lookup yields CDR1 SGHRS and CDR2 YFSETQ. The CDR3 extends over 14 amino acids. The CDR3 spells CASSPGQGQETQYF. The CDR3 DNA reads TGCGCCAGCAGCCCTGGACAGGGTCAAGAGACCCAGTACTTC.

This rearrangement joins TRBV27 to TRBJ2-3, with 7 bases identical to TRBD2. CDR1 and CDR2 (germline): MNHEY, SMNVEV (reference sequence). J lost 6 bases, V lost 8 bases, and 8 bases had no gene match. The CDR3 consists of 13 residues. The CDR3 loop reads CASLAAGFDTQYF. The CDR3, as DNA: TGTGCCAGCCTAGCGGCTGGTTTCGATACGCAGTATTTT.